Listed below are T cell receptor beta chains from one sample, sequenced in a study of CD8 T cells in ankylosing spondylitis. TCRdb re-called the 5' RACE reads through MiXCR, storing one row per CDR3 protein. This repertoire shows some 340,000 distinct CDR3 sequences, roughly 14% found once; its top ten account for 1.1%. The source material was blood, either unsorted or a sorted T cell fraction (not recorded which). The receptors were gathered from a male donor with ankylosing spondylitis or in good health (not recorded which). The CDR3 runs from the conserved cysteine through the conserved F or W. The D gene is left open where the match is weak. The size of a clone is reported for some rows only, either as once, few or many, or as a class for expanded clones.

v_call: TRBV16
cdr3_length: 12
d_call: -
clone_size: few
j_call: TRBJ2-7
cdr3_aa: CASSQSRMEQYF
cdr3_nt: TGTGCCAGCAGCCAATCGAGAATGGAGCAGTACTTC

v_call: TRBV28
cdr3_length: 13
d_call: -
clone_size: few
j_call: TRBJ2-4
cdr3_aa: CASRTDALNIQYF
cdr3_nt: TGTGCCAGCAGGACTGACGCTCTAAACATTCAGTACTTC

v_call: TRBV10-1
cdr3_length: 16
d_call: -
clone_size: -
j_call: TRBJ2-7
cdr3_aa: CASGDTGTALTYEQYF
cdr3_nt: TGCGCCAGCGGAGATACCGGGACGGCGCTAACCTACGAGCAGTACTTC

v_call: TRBV5-1
cdr3_length: 18
d_call: -
clone_size: few
j_call: TRBJ2-3
cdr3_aa: CASSLAYGAASSTDTQYF
cdr3_nt: TGCGCCAGCAGCTTGGCCTATGGGGCTGCCAGTAGCACAGATACGCAGTATTTT

v_call: TRBV29-1
cdr3_length: 15
d_call: TRBD2
clone_size: -
j_call: TRBJ2-1
cdr3_aa: CSVTRTSGRALEQFF
cdr3_nt: TGCAGCGTTACCCGGACTAGCGGGAGGGCCTTAGAGCAGTTCTTC

v_call: TRBV10-3
cdr3_length: 13
d_call: -
clone_size: -
j_call: TRBJ1-6
cdr3_aa: CAISASGDSPLHF
cdr3_nt: TGTGCCATCAGTGCCTCTGGGGACTCACCCCTCCACTTT

v_call: TRBV29-1
cdr3_length: 12
d_call: -
clone_size: many
j_call: TRBJ2-1
cdr3_aa: CSVGTGSGEQFF
cdr3_nt: TGCAGCGTAGGCACAGGATCGGGTGAGCAGTTCTTC

v_call: TRBV20-1
cdr3_length: 13
d_call: -
clone_size: few
j_call: TRBJ1-4
cdr3_aa: CSARGRVLEKLFF
cdr3_nt: TGCAGTGCCAGAGGCAGGGTACTTGAAAAACTGTTTTTT

v_call: TRBV7-9
cdr3_length: 15
d_call: -
clone_size: -
j_call: TRBJ2-1
cdr3_aa: CASSLASVSYNEQFF
cdr3_nt: TGTGCCAGCAGCTTAGCGAGCGTCTCCTACAATGAGCAGTTCTTC

v_call: TRBV7-8
cdr3_length: 16
d_call: -
clone_size: -
j_call: TRBJ2-3
cdr3_aa: CASRTPGLARTDTQYF
cdr3_nt: TGTGCCAGCAGGACCCCCGGTCTGGCCCGCACAGATACGCAGTATTTT

v_call: TRBV21-1
cdr3_length: 15
d_call: -
clone_size: few
j_call: TRBJ2-1
cdr3_aa: CASSFVSSEYNEQFF
cdr3_nt: TGTGCCAGCAGCTTCGTCTCCTCCGAGTACAATGAGCAGTTCTTC

v_call: TRBV5-6
cdr3_length: 15
d_call: -
clone_size: few
j_call: TRBJ2-5
cdr3_aa: CASSSYRAQGETQYF
cdr3_nt: TGTGCCAGCAGCTCTTACCGGGCCCAAGGGGAGACCCAGTACTTC

v_call: TRBV6-1
cdr3_length: 15
d_call: -
clone_size: few
j_call: TRBJ1-2
cdr3_aa: CASTLRTGSGYGYTF
cdr3_nt: TGTGCCAGCACCCTTCGGACGGGGTCGGGCTATGGCTACACCTTC

v_call: TRBV12-3/TRBV12-4
cdr3_length: 13
d_call: TRBD1
clone_size: -
j_call: TRBJ1-1
cdr3_aa: CASIPQGAGGAFF
cdr3_nt: TGTGCCAGCATCCCCCAGGGGGCGGGGGGAGCTTTCTTT

v_call: TRBV11-2
cdr3_length: 16
d_call: -
clone_size: few
j_call: TRBJ2-1
cdr3_aa: CASSLGWTLRVNEQFF
cdr3_nt: TGTGCCAGCAGCTTAGGGTGGACTTTACGGGTCAATGAGCAGTTCTTC

v_call: TRBV20-1
cdr3_length: 14
d_call: -
clone_size: few
j_call: TRBJ2-7
cdr3_aa: CSAPSGDVSYEQYF
cdr3_nt: TGCAGTGCCCCCTCGGGGGATGTCTCCTACGAGCAGTACTTC

v_call: TRBV29-1
cdr3_length: 14
d_call: TRBD2
clone_size: few
j_call: TRBJ2-5
cdr3_aa: CSVGLAGGRETQYF
cdr3_nt: TGCAGCGTTGGCCTAGCGGGGGGGCGCGAGACCCAGTACTTC

v_call: TRBV5-1
cdr3_length: 15
d_call: TRBD1
clone_size: -
j_call: TRBJ2-5
cdr3_aa: CASSPARDRQETQYF
cdr3_nt: TGCGCCAGCAGCCCGGCCAGGGACAGACAAGAGACCCAGTACTTC

v_call: TRBV11-2
cdr3_length: 15
d_call: -
clone_size: many
j_call: TRBJ2-5
cdr3_aa: CASSQGSRGQETQYF
cdr3_nt: TGTGCCAGCAGCCAAGGAAGCAGGGGACAAGAGACCCAGTACTTC

v_call: TRBV28
cdr3_length: 15
d_call: -
clone_size: -
j_call: TRBJ2-2
cdr3_aa: CATLRDTSNTGELFF
cdr3_nt: TGTGCCACTCTCAGGGACACTTCAAACACCGGGGAGCTGTTTTTT

v_call: TRBV5-5
cdr3_length: 14
d_call: TRBD1
clone_size: -
j_call: TRBJ2-1
cdr3_aa: CASILQGARNEQFF
cdr3_nt: TGTGCCAGCATATTGCAGGGGGCGCGCAATGAGCAGTTCTTC

v_call: TRBV5-6
cdr3_length: 16
d_call: -
clone_size: -
j_call: TRBJ2-1
cdr3_aa: CASSLVSDEGFNEQFF
cdr3_nt: TGTGCCAGCAGCTTGGTATCCGATGAGGGTTTCAATGAGCAGTTCTTC

v_call: TRBV29-1
cdr3_length: 16
d_call: TRBD2
clone_size: few
j_call: TRBJ2-1
cdr3_aa: CSVEARTSGGAGEQFF
cdr3_nt: TGCAGCGTTGAAGCCCGGACTAGCGGGGGGGCCGGTGAGCAGTTCTTC

v_call: TRBV5-1
cdr3_length: 15
d_call: TRBD1
clone_size: -
j_call: TRBJ2-1
cdr3_aa: CASSSVVTGENEQFF
cdr3_nt: TGCGCCAGCAGCTCAGTAGTGACAGGGGAAAATGAGCAGTTCTTC

v_call: TRBV7-6
cdr3_length: 14
d_call: TRBD2
clone_size: few
j_call: TRBJ2-3
cdr3_aa: CASSLSGGVDTQYF
cdr3_nt: TGTGCCAGCAGCCTTAGCGGGGGAGTGGATACGCAGTATTTT

v_call: TRBV5-1
cdr3_length: 16
d_call: TRBD1
clone_size: -
j_call: TRBJ2-3
cdr3_aa: CASSLRDRGMGDTQYF
cdr3_nt: TGCGCCAGCAGCCTCCGGGACAGGGGAATGGGAGATACGCAGTATTTT

v_call: TRBV27
cdr3_length: 15
d_call: TRBD1
clone_size: few
j_call: TRBJ2-1
cdr3_aa: CASSRTGAQGNEQFF
cdr3_nt: TGTGCCAGCAGTCGAACAGGGGCTCAGGGAAATGAGCAGTTCTTC